Below, 16 T cell receptor beta chains from the same sample are listed, as sequenced in a study of PD-1 blockade in classical Hodgkin lymphoma. The patients all showed relapse after autologous stem cell transplantation, while their brentuximab vedotin exposure varied. Sequenced by immunoSEQ multiplex PCR; TCRdb stores in-frame clones only, minus some. The table lists tens of thousands of clones, 76% of them singletons, with roughly 16% in the top ten. The material sequenced was peripheral blood mononuclear cells (PBMCs), taken before the second cycle of nivolumab. Receptors were obtained from a human donor with classical Hodgkin lymphoma.

This clone is medium-sized in the sample. This chain connects TRBV19 to TRBJ1-5; D is possibly TRBD1 (6 bases). From germline, CDR1 is LNHDA and CDR2 SQIVND (reference sequence). V lost 5 bases and J 1 base, leaving 12 bases between the germline ends. The CDR3 sequence is 15 residues long. The CDR3 spells CASSSTGGSNQPQHF. The CDR3 DNA reads TGTGCCAGTAGTTCGACAGGAGGGAGCAATCAGCCCCAGCATTTT.

The chain couples TRBV19 to TRBJ1-1, with 7 bases matching TRBD1. Germline V gives CDR1 LNHDA, CDR2 SQIVND (reference sequence). The CDR3 covers 12 residues. Trimming took 8 bases from V and 4 from J; bases not matched to a gene: 4. The CDR3 region is CASSQGGTEAFF. CDR3 nucleotides: TGTGCCAGTTCTCAGGGGGGCACTGAAGCTTTCTTT.

V gene TRBV11-2 combines with J gene TRBJ1-2, with D perhaps TRBD1 (6 bases). V was cut by 4 bases and J by 9 bases, with 21 bases left in between. The CDR3 has 15 amino acids. Germline CDR1 is SGHAT and CDR2 is FQNNGV. The CDR3 sequence is CASSSPGQQLNSYTF. The CDR3 DNA reads as TGTGCCAGCAGCTCCCCGGGACAACAACTAAACAGCTACACCTTC.

The chain combines TRBV14 with TRBJ2-7, with 8 bases lining up with TRBD2. This CDR3 has 16 amino acids. With V trimmed by 4 bases and J by 5 bases, 13 bases remained unmatched. Germline assignment: CDR1 SGHDN and CDR2 FVKESK. CDR3 bases: TGTGCCAGCAGCCGCCCCCAAGACAGCGGGGGCGACGAGCAGTACTTC. It specifies CASSRPQDSGGDEQYF.

In nucleotides, the CDR3 is TGTGCCAGCAGCATCGAAATAGCCAAAAACATTCAGTACTTC. Protein product: CASSIEIAKNIQYF. The genes are TRBV7-9 and TRBJ2-4; the D is unclear. This CDR3 contains 14 residues. Per germline, CDR1 SEHNR and CDR2 FQNEAQ (reference sequence). V lost 5 bases and J 0 bases, leaving 8 bases between the germline ends.

This sequence joins TRBV4-2 and TRBJ2-1; 7 bases line up with TRBD2. The ends lost 0 bases at V and 5 bases at J; junction bases unmatched: 10. Germline V gene sequence: CDR1 LGHNA, CDR2 YNFKEQ. The CDR3 totals 17 residues. CDR3 protein: CASSQEVWSGGNNEQFF. In nucleotides, the CDR3 is TGTGCCAGCAGCCAAGAAGTATGGTCGGGGGGTAACAATGAGCAGTTCTTC.

This rearrangement joins TRBV9 to TRBJ1-2, with D perhaps matching TRBD1 (6 bases). V gave up 5 bases and J gave up 3 bases, with 17 bases separating them. Germline V lookup: CDR1 SGDLS, CDR2 YYNGEE. The CDR3 length is 15 residues. CDR3 residues: CASRERGVRDYGYTF. CDR3 DNA sequence: TGTGCCAGCAGAGAAAGGGGGGTTAGGGACTATGGCTACACCTTC.

This rearrangement joins TRBV7-8 to TRBJ2-7; TRBD1 might be the D (5 bases). V was cut by 5 bases and J by 2 bases, with 16 bases left in between. The germline V gene encodes CDR1 SGHVS and CDR2 FQNEAQ. CDR3 length equals 15 residues. CDR3 coding DNA: TGTGCCAGCAGCCCCGGACACAGCCTTACCTACGAGCAGTACTTC. This sequence encodes CASSPGHSLTYEQYF.

This clone was counted between two and nine times. The rearrangement links TRBV28 to TRBJ2-1; TRBD1 matches at 10 bases. The J segment lost 0 bases and the V segment lost 6 bases, leaving 11 bases of the junction unmatched. In germline, CDR1 is MDHEN, CDR2 SYDVKM. The CDR3 is 18 amino acids. CDR3 sequence: CASRPGTGARGSYNEQFF. CDR3 bases: TGTGCCAGCAGACCCGGGACAGGGGCCCGTGGCTCCTACAATGAGCAGTTCTTC.

This chain links TRBV7-2 with TRBJ1-6; weak D call: TRBD1 (6 bases). The CDR3 has 15 residues. The germline V gene has CDR1 SGHTA and CDR2 FQGNSA. The germline V and J ends were trimmed by 5 bases and 10 bases, with 18 bases remaining between them. CDR3 residues: CASSDRTGSGSPLHF. For the CDR3, the DNA is TGTGCCAGCAGCGATCGAACAGGGTCCGGATCACCCCTCCACTTT.

This clone was recorded once. V gene TRBV6-4 combines with J gene TRBJ2-1; perhaps TRBD2 as D (6 bases). V lost 2 bases and J lost 0, with 14 bases in between. The CDR3 spans 17 residues. The germline gives CDR1 MRHNA, CDR2 SNTAGT. This CDR3 is CASSDLPRRGSYNEQFF. Here the CDR3 DNA reads TGTGCCAGCAGTGACCTCCCCAGGCGGGGCTCCTACAATGAGCAGTTCTTC.

This clone was recorded a few times. V usage is TRBV27 and J usage is TRBJ2-3, with 7 bases aligning to TRBD2. CDR3 length: 15 residues. CDR1 and CDR2 from the germline V gene are MNHEY and SMNVEV (reference sequence). V dropped 3 bases and J dropped 2; count of bases not matched to a gene: 5. The CDR3, as DNA: TGTGCCAGCAGTTTGTGGGGGGGAGTCACAGATACGCAGTATTTT. This gives the protein CASSLWGGVTDTQYF.

In this sample, this clone turned up a few times. The chain carries TRBV12-5 and TRBJ2-1; TRBD1 might be the D (6 bases). Germline V gene sequence: CDR1 LGHNT, CDR2 FRNRAP. This CDR3 has 14 residues. Trimming stripped 7 bases from V and 4 bases from J, with 14 bases between. The CDR3 region is CASVPGQAYNEQFF. CDR3 nucleotide sequence: TGTGCTAGTGTTCCGGGACAAGCTTACAATGAGCAGTTCTTC.

The chain is built from TRBV4-2 and TRBJ2-7; D is possibly TRBD1 (6 bases). V was trimmed by 3 bases and J by 2 bases, leaving 14 bases between them. CDR1 is LGHNA, CDR2 YNFKEQ, per germline. The CDR3 length is 15 residues. CDR3 amino acids: CASSQRPTGTYEQYF. CDR3 sequence (DNA): TGTGCCAGCAGCCAGAGACCTACAGGGACCTACGAGCAGTACTTC.

The V gene is TRBV6-5, the J gene TRBJ2-7; D remains unclear. V shed 4 bases and J shed 2 bases, with 3 bases lying between them. The germline gives CDR1 MNHEY, CDR2 SVGAGI. CDR3 length equals 11 residues. The CDR3 DNA follows: TGTGCCAGCAGTTCGACCTACGAGCAGTACTTC. Protein product: CASSSTYEQYF.

This rearrangement joins TRBV9 to TRBJ2-3, with 7 positions matching TRBD1. The CDR3 has 17 residues. Germline V gene data show CDR1 as SGDLS and CDR2 as YYNGEE. V trimming: 3 bases; J trimming: 6 bases; junction bases outside the gene matches: 16. The CDR3 region is CASSGLPPGTVGDTQYF. Here the CDR3 DNA reads TGTGCCAGCAGCGGACTCCCCCCCGGGACAGTCGGGGATACGCAGTATTTT. Complete variable domain (other parts from reference TRBV9 and TRBJ2-3): DSGVTQTPKHLITATGQRVTLRCSPRSGDLSVYWYQQSLDQGLQFLIQYYNGEERAKGNILERFSAQQFPDLHSELNLSSLELGDSALYFCASSGLPPGTVGDTQYFGPGTRLTVL.